One sample yielded the 29 T cell receptor beta chains listed below, sequenced in a study of cytomegalovirus exposure and HLA in healthy donors. Primers included in the PCR were 60 Vbeta and 13 Jbeta primers. Profiled with immunoSEQ multiplex PCR; TCRdb holds only in-frame clones, not every one. This sample's table reports about 130,000 clones. Sequencing used PBMCs. The source is a man aged 18 to 29 in good health and CMV-seronegative.

The V call is TRBV19, the J call TRBJ2-7; a weak D match, TRBD2 (5 bases). This CDR3 region has 11 residues. With 6 bases removed from V and 7 bases from J, the gap between germline ends came to 10 bases. Germline V gene lookup returns CDR1 LNHDA and CDR2 SQIVND (reference sequence). This chain's CDR3 is CASSSGWEQYF. The CDR3 region has the DNA TGTGCCAGTAGCTCGGGGTGGGAGCAGTACTTC.

V is TRBV15 and J is TRBJ2-3, with TRBD2 matching 12 bases. The CDR3 runs to 18 residues. From germline, CDR1 is LNHNV and CDR2 YYDKDF (reference sequence). V gave up 3 bases and J gave up 2 bases; unmatched junction bases: 9. The CDR3 DNA sequence: TGTGCCACCAGCAGTAAACCCACTAGCGGGGGGCACACAGATACGCAGTATTTT. It encodes CATSSKPTSGGHTDTQYF.

This CDR3 reads CASSQERGENSPLHF. The DNA for the CDR3 is TGTGCCAGCAGCCAAGAGCGTGGAGAAAATTCACCCCTCCACTTT. V usage is TRBV4-2 and J usage is TRBJ1-6; D gene ambiguous. There are 15 residues in the CDR3. Trimming cost V 0 bases and J 7 bases, with 10 bases left between them. The germline V gene encodes CDR1 LGHNA and CDR2 YNFKEQ.

The chain combines TRBV5-8 with TRBJ2-6, with a weak D call TRBD1 (5 bases). The CDR3 totals 15 residues. The germline CDR1 and CDR2 sequences are SGHTS and YDEGEE. The germline V and J ends were trimmed by 4 bases and 5 bases, with 13 bases remaining between them. Here the CDR3 reads CASSLRQHWANVLTF. The CDR3 DNA reads TGTGCCAGCAGCCTTAGACAGCACTGGGCCAACGTCCTGACTTTC. The whole variable domain, filled in from reference TRBV5-8 and TRBJ2-6, reads EAGVTQSPTHLIKTRGQQATLRCSPISGHTSVYWYQQALGLGLQFLLWYDEGEERNRGNFPPRFSGRQFPNYSSELNVNALELEDSALYLCASSLRQHWANVLTFGAGSRLTVL.

The genes are TRBV4-1 and TRBJ2-7; D gene unclear. Per the germline V gene, CDR1 is MGHRA and CDR2 is YSYEKL. V shed 4 bases and J shed 0 bases, with 7 bases lying between them. The CDR3 consists of 13 residues. The DNA of the CDR3 is TGCGCCAGCAGCCGTGGCACCTCCTACGAGCAGTACTTC. This codes for CASSRGTSYEQYF.

V and J are TRBV10-1 and TRBJ2-2, with unresolved D. V was pared by 7 bases and J by 2 bases, with 8 bases between. From germline, CDR1 is WNHNN and CDR2 SYGVQD (reference sequence). The CDR3 length is 13 residues. As DNA, the CDR3 is TGCGCCAGCAAACACCCTAACACCGGGGAGCTGTTTTTT. This gives the protein CASKHPNTGELFF.

The rearrangement links TRBV18 to TRBJ1-1, with 7 nucleotides matching TRBD1. CDR1 KGHSH and CDR2 LQKENI come from the germline V gene. J was trimmed by 8 bases and V by 3 bases; bases with no gene match: 9. The CDR3 loop spans 14 amino acids. The CDR3 DNA follows: TGTGCCAGCTCACCCCGACAGGGTAGGGTGGAAGCTTTCTTT. Translating gives CASSPRQGRVEAFF.

The rearrangement links TRBV5-1 to TRBJ2-5; maybe TRBD1 (6 bases). The J call may not be correct, given that the DNA end is closer to TRBJ2-7. CDR1 and CDR2 from the germline V gene are SGHRS and YFSETQ. CDR3 length: 16 residues. CDR3 amino acids: CASSSSGTRGLYEQYF. The CDR3 DNA is TGCGCCAGCAGCTCATCCGGGACAAGGGGTCTCTACGAGCAGTACTTC.

The chain joins TRBV18 to TRBJ1-1, with 7 bases aligning to TRBD1. The CDR3 runs to 16 residues. CDR1 and CDR2 (germline): KGHSH, LQKENI. The V segment lost 2 bases and the J segment 5 bases; nucleotides outside the gene matches: 11. The CDR3 protein is CASSPGAQGRRTEAFF. CDR3 coding DNA: TGTGCCAGCTCACCAGGAGCACAGGGGCGGAGAACTGAAGCTTTCTTT.

The genes are TRBV5-1 and TRBJ2-6; 9 bases match TRBD2. Per germline, CDR1 SGHRS and CDR2 YFSETQ. The CDR3 extends over 17 amino acids. Trimming removed 7 bases from V and 4 bases from J; junction bases left unmatched: 12. CDR3 sequence (DNA): TGCGCCAGCGGATCACTAGCGGGCCTCTTAGGGGCCAACGTCCTGACTTTC. This sequence encodes CASGSLAGLLGANVLTF. Combining the CDR3 with reference TRBV5-1 and TRBJ2-6 gives the whole variable domain KAGVTQTPRYLIKTRGQQVTLSCSPISGHRSVSWYQQTPGQGLQFLFEYFSETQRNKGNFPGRFSGRQFSNSRSEMNVSTLELGDSALYLCASGSLAGLLGANVLTFGAGSRLTVL.

The chain links TRBV11-3 to TRBJ2-7; possible D gene TRBD1, 6 bases. V gave up 5 bases and J gave up 2 bases, with 25 bases separating them. Germline values: CDR1 SGHNT, CDR2 YENEEA. The CDR3 totals 18 residues. CDR3 amino acids: CASSPNPWGPLRAYEQYF. The CDR3, as DNA: TGTGCCAGCAGCCCGAATCCTTGGGGGCCCCTAAGGGCCTACGAGCAGTACTTC.

This chain links TRBV7-9 with TRBJ1-2; D might be TRBD1 (5 bases). In germline, CDR1 is SEHNR, CDR2 FQNEAQ (reference sequence). This CDR3 contains 12 residues. V lost 4 bases, J lost 4 bases, and 7 bases lay in between. In DNA, the CDR3 is TGTGCCAGCAGCTCAAGGGGCTATGGCTACACCTTC. It codes for CASSSRGYGYTF.

J is TRBJ2-7 and V is TRBV27; D unresolved. The V gene lost 10 bases and the J gene lost 2 bases, with 15 bases spanning the gap. The CDR3 spans 13 residues. Germline V gene data show CDR1 as MNHEY and CDR2 as SMNVEV (reference sequence). CDR3 loop: CAIAVSPTYEQYF. Here the CDR3 DNA reads TGTGCCATCGCGGTCTCTCCCACCTACGAGCAGTACTTC.

The gene calls are TRBV30 and TRBJ1-2; D not certain. Trimming took off 0 bases at V and 2 bases at J, with 13 bases between the two ends. The CDR3 consists of 15 residues. CDR1 GTSNPN and CDR2 SVGIG come from the germline V gene (reference sequence). CDR3 DNA sequence: TGTGCCTGGAGTGTACCCACAGAATTCAACTATGGCTACACCTTC. This encodes CAWSVPTEFNYGYTF.

This rearrangement joins TRBV28 to TRBJ2-7; 8 positions match TRBD2. V was clipped by 7 bases and J by 0 bases; unmatched bases: 14. Germline V lookup: CDR1 MDHEN, CDR2 SYDVKM. The length of the CDR3 is 17 residues. The CDR3 reads CASKTDFSGINSYEQYF. The CDR3 DNA follows: TGTGCCAGCAAGACGGACTTTAGCGGGATTAACTCCTACGAGCAGTACTTC.

The CDR3 DNA follows: TGTGCCTATTTAAGACAGGGCATGGGCTACGAGCAGTACTTC. This codes for CAYLRQGMGYEQYF. The chain links TRBV30 to TRBJ2-7; TRBD1 matches 7 bases. The V segment lost 7 bases and the J segment 3 bases; nucleotides outside the gene matches: 12. The CDR3 is 14 amino acids. Germline loops: CDR1 GTSNPN, CDR2 SVGIG (reference sequence).

V and J are TRBV5-1 and TRBJ2-7; 8 nucleotides match TRBD1. With 4 bases clipped from V and 3 bases from J, the junction kept 6 bases outside the gene matches. The CDR3 runs to 14 residues. The germline V gene encodes CDR1 SGHRS and CDR2 YFSETQ. CDR3 loop: CASSLRQGNYEQYF. The CDR3, as DNA: TGCGCCAGCAGCCTGCGACAGGGGAACTACGAGCAGTACTTC. The variable domain in full, completed from reference TRBV5-1 and TRBJ2-7, reads KAGVTQTPRYLIKTRGQQVTLSCSPISGHRSVSWYQQTPGQGLQFLFEYFSETQRNKGNFPGRFSGRQFSNSRSEMNVSTLELGDSALYLCASSLRQGNYEQYFGPGTRLTVT.

This rearrangement joins TRBV18 to TRBJ2-6; 7 bases match TRBD1. With V trimmed by 1 base and J by 0 bases, 6 bases remained unmatched. Germline CDR1 is KGHSH and CDR2 is LQKENI. This CDR3 has 18 amino acids. CDR3 nucleotides: TGTGCCAGCTCACCACGGTATCCAGGGGGCTCTGGGGCCAACGTCCTGACTTTC. This encodes CASSPRYPGGSGANVLTF.

The J gene is TRBJ2-2, the V gene TRBV6-5; unclear D gene. The CDR3 is 14 residues long. From germline, CDR1 is MNHEY and CDR2 SVGAGI. V shed 4 bases and J shed 0 bases, with 6 bases lying between them. The chain's CDR3 is CASSSDTNTGELFF. In nucleotides, the CDR3 is TGTGCCAGCAGTTCCGACACGAACACCGGGGAGCTGTTTTTT.

The chain joins TRBV5-6 to TRBJ2-7; D is possibly TRBD1 (5 bases). This CDR3 is built from 14 residues. Trimming shortened V by 6 bases and J by 3 bases, and 16 bases separated the two germline ends. CDR1 SGHDT and CDR2 YYEEEE come from the germline V gene. The CDR3: CASNEGDSSYEQYF. The CDR3 bases are TGTGCCAGCAACGAAGGGGATTCAAGCTACGAGCAGTACTTC.

The gene calls are TRBV29-1 and TRBJ1-1; D is possibly TRBD1 (6 bases). The CDR3 is made up of 13 amino acids. Germline assignment: CDR1 SQVTM and CDR2 ANQGSEA. CDR3 sequence: CSAWGGMNTEAFF. The CDR3 DNA is TGCAGTGCCTGGGGGGGCATGAACACTGAAGCTTTCTTT.

The genes are TRBV30 and TRBJ1-5; D is unclear. Trimming pared 2 bases from V and 7 bases from J, leaving 18 bases between. The CDR3 is 15 residues long. Germline V gene sequence: CDR1 GTSNPN, CDR2 SVGIG (reference sequence). The chain's CDR3 is CAWSNRARRNQPQHF. For the CDR3, the DNA is TGTGCCTGGAGTAACCGGGCCCGGAGGAACCAGCCCCAGCATTTT.

The rearrangement uses TRBV5-1 and TRBJ2-3; TRBD2 aligns across 12 bases. Germline-derived CDR1 and CDR2 are SGHRS and YFSETQ. V shed 4 bases, J shed 4 bases, and the junction held 4 bases outside the gene matches. The CDR3 runs to 15 residues. The CDR3 sequence is CASSLTSGGPDTQYF. CDR3 bases: TGCGCCAGCAGCCTCACTAGCGGGGGGCCAGATACGCAGTATTTT.

For the CDR3, the DNA is TGTGCCAGCAGCTTAGGAGGGACGAACACCGGGGAGCTGTTTTTT. This gives the protein CASSLGGTNTGELFF. The chain uses TRBV11-2 and TRBJ2-2; possible D gene TRBD2, 5 bases. V lost 1 base and J lost 0, with 6 bases in between. In germline, CDR1 is SGHAT, CDR2 FQNNGV. CDR3 length: 15 residues.

V gene TRBV9 combines with J gene TRBJ2-1; D may be TRBD2 (6 bases). CDR3 length: 18 residues. The V gene lost 4 bases and the J gene lost 5 bases, with 25 bases spanning the gap. Looked up from germline, CDR1 is SGDLS and CDR2 is YYNGEE. The CDR3 spells CASSTRRGGTRLDNEQFF. The CDR3 bases are TGTGCCAGCAGCACCCGGAGGGGCGGGACGAGACTCGACAATGAGCAGTTCTTC. Using reference TRBV9 and TRBJ2-1 for the parts outside the CDR3, the full variable domain is DSGVTQTPKHLITATGQRVTLRCSPRSGDLSVYWYQQSLDQGLQFLIQYYNGEERAKGNILERFSAQQFPDLHSELNLSSLELGDSALYFCASSTRRGGTRLDNEQFFGPGTRLTVL.

The chain uses TRBV29-1 and TRBJ1-4; maybe TRBD1 (6 bases). Trimming cost V 7 bases and J 0 bases, with 12 bases left between them. Germline CDR1 is SQVTM and CDR2 is ANQGSEA. The CDR3 consists of 14 residues. Here the CDR3 reads CSASRQATNEKLFF. The CDR3 DNA reads TGCAGCGCATCCCGACAGGCAACTAATGAAAAACTGTTTTTT.

The chain couples TRBV5-8 to TRBJ1-5; no definite D call. This CDR3 is 12 amino acids long. Between the trimmed V and J ends, which lost 1 base and 7 bases, there was a span of 6 bases. Germline V gives CDR1 SGHTS, CDR2 YDEGEE. The CDR3 loop is CASSLLEQPQHF. The CDR3 DNA is TGTGCCAGCAGCTTGCTAGAGCAGCCCCAGCATTTT.

The gene calls are TRBV7-8 and TRBJ2-5; 14 bases map to TRBD2. Trimming removed 6 bases from V and 3 bases from J; junction bases left unmatched: 15. The CDR3 is made up of 19 amino acids. The V gene's germline CDR1 is SGHVS and CDR2 FQNEAQ. In DNA form, the CDR3 reads TGTGCCAGCAGTCACCGAAGCGGACTAGCGGGAGGAGGGGAAGAGACCCAGTACTTC. Translated: CASSHRSGLAGGGEETQYF.

The chain links TRBV30 to TRBJ1-1, with D possibly TRBD1 on 6 matching bases. The CDR3 totals 12 residues. V was clipped by 4 bases and J by 4 bases, with 10 bases between them. Germline CDR1 GTSNPN, CDR2 SVGIG (reference sequence). The CDR3: CAWTGVATEAFF. The CDR3 DNA sequence: TGTGCCTGGACAGGGGTGGCCACTGAAGCTTTCTTT.